These 32 T cell receptor beta chains originate from one sample sequenced in a study of regulatory T cells in long-lasting Graves disease. The time point here: newly diagnosed GD, antithyroid drugs for less than 3 months. Extracted PBMC RNA gave rise to the TCR library. Relying on iRepertoire HTBI primers and Arm-PCR of CDR3 regions, the team built TCR beta libraries. TCRdb re-called the multiplex PCR reads through MiXCR, storing one row per CDR3 protein. Of about 470,000 distinct CDR3 sequences in the sample, about 16% were seen once. Another study also made use of these data, one on T cells in Graves' hyperthyroidism and ophthalmopathy.

The specimen comprised peripheral blood mononuclear cells (PBMCs), sampled at new diagnosis, from a patient treated with antithyroid drugs. Every receptor here comes from a woman younger than 45 with Graves disease.

This clonotype was counted only a few times. The genes are TRBV19 and TRBJ2-3; D might be TRBD2 (5 bases). This CDR3 spans 14 amino acids. Germline V gene data show CDR1 as LNHDA and CDR2 as SQIVND (reference sequence). V lost 0 bases, J lost 3 bases, and 7 bases lay in between. The chain's CDR3 is CASSIDRGTDTQYF. The DNA of the CDR3 is TGTGCCAGTAGTATAGATCGGGGTACAGATACGCAGTATTTT.

This clonotype appeared many times. The chain combines TRBV24-1 with TRBJ2-3; D not resolved. Germline-derived CDR1 and CDR2 are KGHDR and SFDVKD. The CDR3 spans 14 residues. V gave up 3 bases and J gave up 5 bases, with 11 bases separating them. In nucleotides, the CDR3 is TGTGCCACCAGTGATCGCCGAAAGTTAGATACGCAGTATTTT. Translated: CATSDRRKLDTQYF.

This clonotype has a count of ten or more. The chain combines TRBV7-9 with TRBJ2-7; D ambiguous. This CDR3 has 15 amino acids. Germline CDR1 is SEHNR and CDR2 is FQNEAQ (reference sequence). The V end was cut by 5 bases, the J end by 3 bases, with 17 bases between. The chain's CDR3 is CASSVGSAAGYEQYF. The CDR3 coding sequence is TGTGCCAGCAGCGTCGGCTCAGCTGCTGGCTACGAGCAGTACTTC.

This clonotype showed up just a few times. The chain is built from TRBV12-3 or TRBV12-4 and TRBJ1-1; 7 bases fit TRBD1. Trimming removed 6 bases from V and 0 bases from J; junction bases left unmatched: 10. This CDR3 has 16 amino acids. CDR3 DNA sequence: TGTGCCAGCAGCAGACAGGGTCGCAGGGTGAACACTGAAGCTTTCTTT. Translated: CASSRQGRRVNTEAFF.

V usage is TRBV10-1 and J usage is TRBJ2-3, with D possibly being TRBD1 or TRBD2 (6 bases each). Germline lookup yields CDR1 WNHNN and CDR2 SYGVQD (reference sequence). The CDR3 sequence is 16 residues long. Trimming took 8 bases from V and 1 from J, leaving 19 bases between them. CDR3 in amino acids: CASEKTQGGGTDTQYF. The CDR3 nucleotides are TGCGCCAGCGAAAAGACACAGGGCGGGGGCACAGATACGCAGTATTTT.

Ten or more counts support this clonotype. The rearrangement links TRBV30 to TRBJ1-1; D may be TRBD1 (5 bases). V was cut by 7 bases and J by 3 bases, with 15 bases left in between. Per the germline V gene, CDR1 is GTSNPN and CDR2 is SVGIG (reference sequence). The CDR3 totals 13 residues. The CDR3 nucleotides read TGTGCCTCCCAGGGCGACGGGTACACTGAAGCTTTCTTT. It is translated as CASQGDGYTEAFF.

This clonotype showed up just a few times. Here the CDR3 DNA reads TGTGCCAGCAGCTCTATTAGTTGGGGCACAGATACGCAGTATTTT. It yields the protein CASSSISWGTDTQYF. The rearrangement joins TRBV14 to TRBJ2-3, with no clear D. This CDR3 spans 15 amino acids. CDR1 SGHDN and CDR2 FVKESK come from the germline V gene. V was clipped by 5 bases and J by 1 base, with 13 bases between them.

The chain recombines TRBV29-1 with TRBJ2-3; 12 bases match TRBD2. Germline V gene data show CDR1 as SQVTM and CDR2 as ANQGSEA. Germline trimming cut 1 base from V and 6 bases from J; bases unmatched to any gene: 11. This CDR3 has 17 amino acids. This CDR3 is CSVEGVTSGSLIDTQYF. The CDR3 DNA reads TGCAGCGTTGAAGGGGTGACTAGCGGGAGTTTAATTGATACGCAGTATTTT.

This chain uses TRBV5-1 with TRBJ1-2; the D is unclear. Trimming took off 2 bases at V and 8 bases at J, with 16 bases between the two ends. The CDR3 contains 14 residues. CDR1 is SGHRS, CDR2 YFSETQ, per germline. CDR3 protein: CASSLGTEALGYTF. The CDR3 coding sequence is TGCGCCAGCAGCTTAGGTACGGAAGCCCTGGGCTACACCTTC.

This clonotype was picked up many times. The chain joins TRBV12-3 or TRBV12-4 to TRBJ2-7; 9 bases line up with TRBD2. This CDR3 has 15 amino acids. J gave up 4 bases and V 6 bases, and 10 bases lay outside the gene matches. The CDR3 reads CASRPGTSLSYEQYF. In nucleotides, the CDR3 is TGTGCCAGCAGGCCCGGGACTAGCCTTTCGTACGAGCAGTACTTC.

The table lists this clonotype with many counts. This chain uses TRBV11-3 with TRBJ2-3; 10 bases agree with TRBD2. CDR1 is SGHNT, CDR2 YENEEA, per germline. The CDR3 spans 13 residues. The V segment lost 8 bases and the J segment 4 bases; nucleotides outside the gene matches: 3. The DNA for the CDR3 is TGTGCCAGCGCTAGCGGGAGTGCAGATACGCAGTATTTT. Its protein product is CASASGSADTQYF.

This chain uses TRBV9 with TRBJ2-3; the match to TRBD2 covers 9 bases. Germline CDR1 and CDR2: SGDLS and YYNGEE. V was pared by 3 bases and J by 0 bases, with 5 bases of the junction left unmatched. The CDR3 sequence is 16 residues long. DNA for the CDR3: TGTGCCAGCAGCGGGACTAGCGACCCTAGCACAGATACGCAGTATTTT. Amino acid sequence: CASSGTSDPSTDTQYF.

This clonotype was observed a handful of times. The gene calls are TRBV5-4 and TRBJ1-2, with unresolved D. The germline gives CDR1 SGHNT, CDR2 YYREEE (reference sequence). V was pared by 2 bases and J by 5 bases, with 13 bases between. The length of the CDR3 is 14 residues. The CDR3 DNA reads TGTGCCAGCAGCTTTGGACGGGAGAAATATGGCTACACCTTC. Its translation: CASSFGREKYGYTF.

The table lists this clonotype with many counts. This chain connects TRBV30 to TRBJ2-7, with a tentative D call TRBD1 (5 bases). V was trimmed by 2 bases and J by 5 bases, leaving 10 bases between them. Per the germline V gene, CDR1 is GTSNPN and CDR2 is SVGIG (reference sequence). The CDR3 loop spans 12 amino acids. In DNA, the CDR3 is TGTGCCTGGAGTAAGGGGTTTGACGAGCAGTACTTC. Translating gives CAWSKGFDEQYF. The full variable domain, its missing parts supplied by reference TRBV30 and TRBJ2-7, is SQTIHQWPATLVQPVGSPLSLECTVEGTSNPNLYWYRQAAGRGLQLLFYSVGIGQISSEVPQNLSASRPQDRQFILSSKKLLLSDSGFYLCAWSKGFDEQYFGPGTRLTVT.

This clonotype appeared many times. The chain employs TRBV20-1 and TRBJ2-7; 7 nucleotides match TRBD1. The length of the CDR3 is 14 residues. J lost 3 bases, V lost 1 base, and 6 bases had no gene match. Germline lookup yields CDR1 DFQATT and CDR2 SNEGSKA (reference sequence). The CDR3 loop is CSARVLDRYYEQYF. The CDR3 DNA is TGCAGTGCTAGAGTTTTGGACAGGTACTACGAGCAGTACTTC.

This clonotype has a handful of counts. V usage is TRBV7-9 and J usage is TRBJ1-4; weak D call: TRBD1 (6 bases). The germline V gene has CDR1 SEHNR and CDR2 FQNEAQ (reference sequence). Trimming removed 5 bases at V and 8 bases at J, with 15 bases between. The CDR3 is 14 amino acids. CDR3 loop: CASSRTEGVEKLFF. The CDR3 bases are TGTGCCAGCAGCCGCACGGAGGGGGTGGAAAAACTGTTTTTT. Using reference TRBV7-9 and TRBJ1-4 for the parts outside the CDR3, the full variable domain is DTGVSQNPRHKITKRGQNVTFRCDPISEHNRLYWYRQTLGQGPEFLTYFQNEAQLEKSRLLSDRFSAERPKGSFSTLEIQRTEQGDSAMYLCASSRTEGVEKLFFGSGTQLSVL.

This clonotype was found a few times. V and J are TRBV12-5 and TRBJ2-7, with TRBD2 as a possible D gene (5 bases). CDR3 size: 16 residues. The germline V gene has CDR1 LGHNT and CDR2 FRNRAP. V was clipped by 3 bases and J by 1 base, with 16 bases between them. CDR3: CASGFPGESPSYEQYF. The CDR3 DNA follows: TGTGCTAGTGGTTTCCCCGGGGAGAGTCCTTCCTACGAGCAGTACTTC.

The chain couples TRBV13 to TRBJ2-5, with 14 bases identical to TRBD2. Germline assignment: CDR1 PRHDT and CDR2 FYEKMQ (reference sequence). V dropped 7 bases and J dropped 2; count of bases not matched to a gene: 12. The length of the CDR3 is 18 residues. CDR3 DNA: TGTGCCAGCAATATCGGGACTAGCGGGAGACTGGATCAAGAGACCCAGTACTTC. Translated: CASNIGTSGRLDQETQYF. The complete variable domain, with remaining parts taken from reference TRBV13 and TRBJ2-5, reads AAGVIQSPRHLIKEKRETATLKCYPIPRHDTVYWYQQGPGQDPQFLISFYEKMQSDKGSIPDRFSAQQFSDYHSELNMSSLELGDSALYFCASNIGTSGRLDQETQYFGPGTRLLVL.

This clonotype showed up many times. This sequence joins TRBV6-2 or TRBV6-3 and TRBJ2-7, with TRBD1 matching over 8 bases. CDR1 and CDR2 (germline): MNHEY, SVGEGT. The J segment lost 7 bases and the V segment lost 6 bases, leaving 8 bases of the junction unmatched. The CDR3 spans 13 residues. The CDR3: CASSFRGQREQYF. The DNA of the CDR3 is TGTGCCAGCAGCTTCAGGGGGCAAAGAGAGCAGTACTTC.

This clonotype was recorded many times. This chain uses TRBV20-1 with TRBJ2-3; D unclear. This CDR3 contains 13 residues. CDR1 and CDR2 from the germline V gene are DFQATT and SNEGSKA (reference sequence). Trimming took off 6 bases at V and 6 bases at J, with 16 bases between the two ends. CDR3 nucleotides: TGCAGTGCCCTCGGATTAGGGAACGATACGCAGTATTTT. This codes for CSALGLGNDTQYF.

This clonotype has at least ten counts. The rearrangement links TRBV11-2 to TRBJ2-3, with TRBD2 identical over 12 bases. V dropped 2 bases and J dropped 3; count of bases not matched to a gene: 9. CDR1 is SGHAT, CDR2 FQNNGV, per germline. CDR3 length equals 18 residues. CDR3 region: CASSLRFSGTSGTDTQYF. The CDR3 DNA reads TGTGCCAGCAGCTTAAGGTTCTCCGGGACTAGCGGGACAGATACGCAGTATTTT.

This chain connects TRBV24-1 to TRBJ2-5; no clear D. This CDR3 comprises 13 residues. Germline CDR1 and CDR2: KGHDR and SFDVKD. With 1 base removed from V and 4 bases from J, the gap between germline ends came to 6 bases. CDR3 region: CATSDLFGETQYF. The CDR3 nucleotides are TGTGCCACCAGTGATTTATTTGGAGAGACCCAGTACTTC.

This sequence joins TRBV12-3 or TRBV12-4 and TRBJ1-5; D may be TRBD1 (5 bases). The length of the CDR3 is 14 residues. The ends were cut back, 3 bases at V and 9 bases at J, with 15 bases in the middle. The CDR3 here is CASSLSGARTPQHF. The CDR3 nucleotides read TGTGCCAGCAGTTTGAGCGGGGCTCGGACGCCCCAGCATTTT.

On this clonotype: One junction end disagrees with the germline gene, perhaps due to a read error. V and J are TRBV15 and TRBJ1-1; 7 bases align to TRBD1. The CDR3 has 15 amino acids. Germline V lookup: CDR1 LNHNV, CDR2 YYDKDF (reference sequence). Written as DNA, the CDR3 is TGTGCCATCAGCGGCCTAGGGGGCGCGGACACTGAAGCTTTCTTT. Amino acids: CAISGLGGADTEAFF.

The chain combines TRBV29-1 with TRBJ2-7; 15 positions agree with TRBD2. Germline V gene sequence: CDR1 SQVTM, CDR2 ANQGSEA. The CDR3 is 17 amino acids. The V segment lost 1 base and the J segment 5 bases; nucleotides outside the gene matches: 9. The CDR3 loop is CSVEGRTSGRGLDEQYF. The DNA for the CDR3 is TGCAGCGTTGAAGGCAGGACTAGCGGGAGGGGGTTAGACGAGCAGTACTTC.

This clonotype was observed many times. The rearrangement links TRBV24-1 to TRBJ2-1, with 10 bases that match TRBD2. The V and J ends lost 3 bases and 6 bases, in that order; junction bases with no gene match: 4. The CDR3 runs 15 residues. In germline, CDR1 is KGHDR, CDR2 SFDVKD. CDR3 sequence reads: CATSDAGTSVNEQFF. CDR3 in DNA: TGTGCCACCAGTGATGCCGGGACTAGCGTCAATGAGCAGTTCTTC.

The chain combines TRBV28 with TRBJ2-7; D is perhaps TRBD1 or TRBD2 (5 bases each). The CDR3 is 15 residues long. Between the trimmed V and J ends, which lost 6 bases and 0 bases, there was a span of 15 bases. Germline V CDR1 and CDR2: MDHEN, SYDVKM. This CDR3 reads CASRPGTQSSYEQYF. The CDR3 DNA sequence: TGTGCCAGCAGACCTGGGACCCAGAGCTCCTACGAGCAGTACTTC.

This clonotype was picked up many times. The V gene is TRBV12-3 or TRBV12-4, the J gene TRBJ2-5, with 9 bases that match TRBD1. This CDR3 region has 14 residues. J was trimmed by 5 bases and V by 3 bases; bases with no gene match: 4. This chain's CDR3 is CASSFSGQGETQYF. The CDR3 DNA reads as TGTGCCAGCAGTTTTTCCGGACAGGGGGAGACCCAGTACTTC.

This clonotype was found many times. The genes are TRBV2 and TRBJ1-1, with D uncertain. The V end was cut by 7 bases, the J end by 4 bases, with 10 bases between. The germline V gene encodes CDR1 SNHLY and CDR2 FYNNEI. This CDR3 comprises 12 residues. CDR3 coding DNA: TGTGCCAGCAAAAAGGAGGCCACTGAAGCTTTCTTT. Encoded protein: CASKKEATEAFF.

V usage is TRBV4-1 and J usage is TRBJ2-1, with 10 bases identical to TRBD2. The CDR3 has 17 amino acids. The J segment lost 6 bases and the V segment lost 0 bases, leaving 8 bases of the junction unmatched. The V gene's germline CDR1 is MGHRA and CDR2 YSYEKL. The CDR3 DNA is TGCGCCAGCAGCCAAGAAAGCCTAGCGGGAGTAAGCAATGAGCAGTTCTTC. Encoded protein: CASSQESLAGVSNEQFF.

About this clonotype itself: With a much larger clone just one base away, this may be a read error. This chain joins TRBV10-1 and TRBJ2-3; 14 bases fit TRBD2. The CDR3 length is 16 residues. CDR1 is WNHNN and CDR2 is SYGVQD in the germline V gene (reference sequence). The CDR3 DNA reads TGCGCCAGCAGTGACCCCGGGACTAGCGGGAGAGATACGCGGTATTTT. Translating it yields CASSDPGTSGRDTRYF.

This clonotype has just a few counts. Mismatch with germline at one junction end may stem from a read error. DNA of the CDR3: TGTGCCAGCTCACCAACGGGGGGCCGAGAGACCCAGTACTTC. Its protein is CASSPTGGRETQYF. This sequence joins TRBV5-1 and TRBJ2-5, with D perhaps TRBD2 (7 bases). The length of the CDR3 is 14 residues. Germline CDR1 SGHRS, CDR2 YFSETQ.